This T cell receptor beta chain was documented in a study of radiation and T cells in renal cell carcinoma. The study, taken as a whole, reports: Baseline intratumoral clonotype presence is unknown without pretreatment biopsies. Top tumor clonotypes rose in blood 2 weeks post-radiation, then contracted.

The time point here: blood 4 weeks post-SBRT, at nephrectomy. Described treatment: 15 Gy SBRT to primary tumor, nephrectomy 4 weeks later. Nephrectomy followed 15 Gy stereotactic body radiation by 4 weeks. Radiation-treated patients gave blood at baseline, week 2 and week 4. Some clones are missing from TCRdb's copy, which holds only in-frame ones; the method was immunoSEQ multiplex PCR. The data contain approximately 86,000 clones, about 82% of them singletons. On this clone: Antigen: not known.

CDR1 is MNHEY, CDR2 SVGAGI, per germline. This CDR3 comprises 15 residues. V shed 5 bases, J shed 4 bases, and the junction held 6 bases outside the gene matches. The TCR comes from a man aged 50 to 60 with renal cell carcinoma. This specimen was blood, taken from a patient whose treatment included radiotherapy and nephrectomy. This rearrangement joins TRBV6-5 to TRBJ2-3; 10 bases match TRBD2. CDR3 in amino acids: CASSRIAGGPDTQYF. The CDR3 region has the DNA TGTGCCAGCAGTCGGATAGCGGGAGGCCCAGATACGCAGTATTTT.